The clone carrying this TCR beta chain was seen more than once but under ten times. The sample comes from a study of blood T cells in healthy people across ages. With a J-beta primer mix and a sample-barcoded 5' primer, a second PCR ran roughly 6 to 11 cycles. MiXCR, run by TCRdb on the 5' RACE reads, gives a single entry per CDR3 protein. The sample lists roughly 700,000 distinct CDR3 sequences, just under 25% seen once, with just under 9.5% in the top ten. Isolating PBMCs gave at least 6 million of these cells per sample. Germline V gene sequence: CDR1 SGHTA, CDR2 FQGNSA. There are 15 residues in the CDR3. V lost 2 bases to trimming and J lost 7 bases; unmatched junction nucleotides: 5. This sample was also put to use in a study of T cells of mothers and their children.

The chain links TRBV7-2 to TRBJ2-1, with 10 bases lining up with TRBD2. The sequence was obtained from a boy between 5 and 17 years old in good health. The specimen sequenced was blood. The CDR3 region has the DNA TGTGCCAGCAGCTTAAGCGGGGGGGCGGTTAATGAGCAGTTCTTC. Its protein product is CASSLSGGAVNEQFF. Filled out from reference TRBV7-2 and TRBJ2-1, the complete variable domain reads GAGVSQSPSNKVTEKGKDVELRCDPISGHTALYWYRQSLGQGLEFLIYFQGNSAPDKSGLPSDRFSAERTGGSVSTLTIQRTQQEDSAVYLCASSLSGGAVNEQFFGPGTRLTVL.